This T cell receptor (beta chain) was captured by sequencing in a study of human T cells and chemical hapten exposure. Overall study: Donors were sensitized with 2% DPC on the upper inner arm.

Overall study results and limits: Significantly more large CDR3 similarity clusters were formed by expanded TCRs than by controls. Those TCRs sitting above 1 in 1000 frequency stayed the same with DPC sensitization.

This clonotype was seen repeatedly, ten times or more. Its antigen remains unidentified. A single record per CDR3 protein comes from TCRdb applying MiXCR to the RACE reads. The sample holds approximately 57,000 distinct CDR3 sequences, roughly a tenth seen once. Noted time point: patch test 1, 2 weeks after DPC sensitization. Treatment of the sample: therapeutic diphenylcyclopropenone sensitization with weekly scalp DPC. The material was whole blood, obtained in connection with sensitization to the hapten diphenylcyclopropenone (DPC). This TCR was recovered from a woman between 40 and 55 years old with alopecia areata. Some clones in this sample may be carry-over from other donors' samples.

The CDR3 DNA follows: TGTGCCAGCAGCTTTAGCGGGGGGGCCTGGTACGAGCAGTACTTC. It encodes CASSFSGGAWYEQYF. The rearrangement links TRBV5-4 to TRBJ2-7; 11 bases align to TRBD2. In germline, CDR1 is SGHNT, CDR2 YYREEE (reference sequence). The CDR3 totals 15 residues. Trimming took 2 bases from V and 4 from J; bases not matched to a gene: 5.